This T cell receptor (beta chain) originates from a study of T cell clonotyping in hematopoietic cell transplantation (dated by TCRdb to the early 2020s). Regarding the study in general: Recipient samples taken before transplant were obtained following cytoreduction. Patient recruitment ran from 2015 to January 2017, and follow-up continued until late 2020 or death. In the study, 150 or so blood samples were gathered from 35 consecutive transplant recipients and their related donors.

TCR beta CDR3 regions were amplified from genomic DNA with the immunoSEQ assay, a bias-controlled multiplex PCR using V- and J-specific primers. In a second PCR step, the CDR3 amplicons were tagged with a proprietary barcode plus Illumina adapter sequences. An Illumina MiSeq instrument was used for sequencing of the CDR3 libraries. The study's own analysis went as follows. Export and quality control were performed with immunoSEQ Analyzer 3.0, and downstream analyses were performed with R Bioconductor and Immunarch. Only productive rearrangements in the normalized downsampled data set were used to calculate repertoire metrics. In the normalized cohort, clonotypes with more than 5 templates were defined as pathologically expanded. Repertoire diversity was measured with the Inverse Simpson Index. CMV-specificity analyses were carried out on the non-normalized data set to capture all clonotypes. The clones in this table, taken by TCRdb from immuneACCESS, are in-frame only. Not every clone is retained; where verified, under half of the shortfall comes from an unresolved V gene, and the cause of the rest is unknown. V, J and clone size were drawn from that table, and D and trimming were deduced from the DNA. This sample gives tens of thousands of clones in total; 85% of them show up just once. The ten largest make up 2.5% to 3.5% of the sample.

About this clone itself: The specificity of this receptor is unknown. One base away there is no much larger clone; base qualities are not given.

Trimming leaves V shorter by 5 bases and J shorter by 4 bases, with the junction holding 2 bases beyond the gene matches. The cysteine opens and the phenylalanine closes a CDR3 of 13 amino acids. Kept here is only the CDR3 DNA, which spans 39 bases and is read in frame from base 1. Per the germline V gene, SGHTA is the CDR1 and FQGTGA is the CDR2. Read against the paper, the sample's time point label means: recipient sample about 28 days before transplant, after cytoreduction. Blood from recipients was drawn about 28 days before transplant and again at days 30, 100 and 180 after transplant. Nuclei Lysis Solution was used to extract genomic DNA from fresh or cryopreserved unfractionated peripheral blood mononuclear cells. The full study reports these points: Broader TCR repertoire diversity after transplant was predicted by Inverse Simpson Index values from donors and from recipients before transplant. The sample size was limited and the cells went unsorted, which meant the CD4 and CD8 repertoire contributions could not be told apart. After transplant, TCR diversity in recipients dropped, and pathologically expanded clonotypes climbed progressively between day 30 and day 180. Just a small fraction of recipient repertoires overlapped with donor repertoires, and more than 95% appeared de novo at the given depth.

The V and J segments used are TRBV7-3 and TRBJ2-5; 9 central nucleotides agree with TRBD1. This TCR came from a man in his 60s with acute myeloid leukemia. Some clones in this sample may be carry-over from other donors' samples. This specimen consisted of peripheral blood mononuclear cells, obtained before stem cell transplant. The nucleotide sequence reads as follows: TGTGCCAGCAGCCCGGACAGGGGAGAGACCCAGTACTTC. It is translated as CASSPDRGETQYF.